This TCR beta chain was identified during a study of blood T cell repertoires in COVID-19 (dated by TCRdb to 2020 to 2021). Describing the broader study: Samples from collaborators originated in the United States, Italy and Spain and spanned both the acute and convalescent phases of COVID-19. The repertoires were made available in a free public database intended to serve as a resource for research on the immune response to SARS-CoV-2. Where HLA class I and class II types were available, the types were taken from metadata supplied by the sample provider, not from assay-based typing. The dataset comprised deeply sampled blood TCRbeta repertoires from subjects exposed to, actively infected with, or recovered from COVID-19. The sample metadata nearly always contained a de-identified subject ID, COVID-19 status, age in years and sex. The prospective study material was composed of cDNA or gDNA derived from T cells, B-cell-depleted T cells, or PBMCs. The samples were drawn from the first 160 participants of the ongoing ImmuneRACE study and from about 1,200 subjects provided by 6 global collaborators. Overall results and qualifications from the work: The amount of clinical and demographic metadata varied by source and participant and was provided uncurated.

The immunoSEQ Assay, a bias-controlled multiplex PCR, was used to amplify TCRbeta CDR3 regions from genomic DNA. The paper's data handling went like this. The number of nucleated cells in each sample was estimated by amplification of reference gene primers within the assay. Sequence reads were collapsed and filtered to measure the absolute abundance of every unique TCRbeta CDR3 rearrangement. Productive Simpson clonality was computed per sample as the square root of Simpson's diversity index over productive rearrangements. TCRdb retrieved this table from immuneACCESS and kept in-frame rearrangements only. Not all clones are present; in checked studies, unresolved V genes account for under half, and no reason is known for the remainder. That table gives V, J and clone size, and the DNA gave D and trimming. The sample has about 200,000 clones on record, 85% of them singletons. The top ten constitute 0.8% to 0.95% of the sample.

Comment on this clone: The clone's antigen remains unknown. Per-nucleotide qualities are absent, and no much larger clonotype sits a single base away.

In Seattle, one collaborating source enrolled patients while the infection was active and tracked those patients longitudinally over the course of disease. The collaborating institutions used their own protocols to collect whole blood in K2EDTA tubes. For TCRbeta analysis, collaborator samples were shipped as frozen whole blood, as isolated PBMCs, or as DNA extracted from either sample type. The CDR3 runs 14 amino acids, cysteine and phenylalanine included. Left in the record is the CDR3 DNA by itself, 42 bases read in frame from the first base. CDR1 LNHNV and CDR2 YYDKDF are derived from the germline V gene (reference sequence). V lost 7 bases and J lost 8 bases, and the count of bases not matched to a germline gene is 9.

The clonotype was recovered from a man between 60 and 70 years old with COVID-19, enrolled during active disease. Here the chain combines TRBV15 and TRBJ2-1, with TRBD2 identical over 9 junction bases. Input material: peripheral blood. The DNA sequence is given as TGTGCCACCACGGCGGGAGGGGGGTACGATGAGCAGTTCTTC. Its protein is CATTAGGGYDEQFF. With the portions outside the CDR3 filled from the reference TRBV15 and TRBJ2-1 genes, the complete variable region becomes DAMVIQNPRYQVTQFGKPVTLSCSQTLNHNVMYWYQQKSSQAPKLLFHYYDKDFNNEADTPDNFQSRRPNTSFCFLDIRSPGLGDTAMYLCATTAGGGYDEQFFGPGTRLTVL.